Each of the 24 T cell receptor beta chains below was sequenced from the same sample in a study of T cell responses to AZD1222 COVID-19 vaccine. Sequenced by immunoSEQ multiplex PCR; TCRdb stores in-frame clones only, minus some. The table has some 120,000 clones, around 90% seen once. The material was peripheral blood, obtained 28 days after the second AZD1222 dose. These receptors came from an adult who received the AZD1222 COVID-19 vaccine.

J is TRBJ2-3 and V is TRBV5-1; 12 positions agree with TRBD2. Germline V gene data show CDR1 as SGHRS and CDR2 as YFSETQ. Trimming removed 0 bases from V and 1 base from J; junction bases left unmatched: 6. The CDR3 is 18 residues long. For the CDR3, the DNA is TGCGCCAGCAGCTTGGTGCTAGCGGGAGGGCCCGGCACAGATACGCAGTATTTT. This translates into CASSLVLAGGPGTDTQYF. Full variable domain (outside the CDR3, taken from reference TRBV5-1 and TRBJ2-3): KAGVTQTPRYLIKTRGQQVTLSCSPISGHRSVSWYQQTPGQGLQFLFEYFSETQRNKGNFPGRFSGRQFSNSRSEMNVSTLELGDSALYLCASSLVLAGGPGTDTQYFGPGTRLTVL.

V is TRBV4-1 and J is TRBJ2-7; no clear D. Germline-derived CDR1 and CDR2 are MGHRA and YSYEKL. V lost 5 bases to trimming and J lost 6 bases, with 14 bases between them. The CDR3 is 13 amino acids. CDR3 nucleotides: TGCGCCAGCAGCGGAGACAACTACCCCGAGCAGTACTTC. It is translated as CASSGDNYPEQYF.

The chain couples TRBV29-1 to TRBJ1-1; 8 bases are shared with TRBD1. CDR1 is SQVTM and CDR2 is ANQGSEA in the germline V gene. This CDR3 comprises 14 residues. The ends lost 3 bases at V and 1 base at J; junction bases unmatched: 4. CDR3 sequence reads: CSVDLQGANTEAFF. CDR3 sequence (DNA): TGCAGCGTTGACCTCCAGGGGGCGAACACTGAAGCTTTCTTT.

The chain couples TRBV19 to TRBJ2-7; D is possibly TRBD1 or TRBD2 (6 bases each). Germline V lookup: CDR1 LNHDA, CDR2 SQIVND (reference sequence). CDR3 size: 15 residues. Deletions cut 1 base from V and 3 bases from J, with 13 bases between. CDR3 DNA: TGTGCCAGTAGTATAGCCGACAGGAGGGGCTACGAGCAGTACTTC. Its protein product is CASSIADRRGYEQYF.

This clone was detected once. DNA of the CDR3: TGTGCCAGCAACGAATGGGGTAACTATGGCTACACCTTC. This encodes CASNEWGNYGYTF. The J gene is TRBJ1-2, the V gene TRBV6-5; D unresolved. This CDR3 is 13 amino acids long. V dropped 7 bases and J dropped 1 base, with 10 bases sitting between them. From germline, CDR1 is MNHEY and CDR2 SVGAGI.

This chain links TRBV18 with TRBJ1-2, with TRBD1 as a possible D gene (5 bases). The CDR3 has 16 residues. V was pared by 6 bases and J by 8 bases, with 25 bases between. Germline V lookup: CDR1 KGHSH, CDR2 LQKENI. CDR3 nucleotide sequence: TGTGCCAGCTCCCAGGGAGAGGAAAGATATCAAAGGGGCTACACCTTC. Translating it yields CASSQGEERYQRGYTF.

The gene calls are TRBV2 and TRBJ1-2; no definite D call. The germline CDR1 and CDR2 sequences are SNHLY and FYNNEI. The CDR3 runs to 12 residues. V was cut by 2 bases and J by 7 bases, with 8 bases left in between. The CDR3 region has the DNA TGTGCCAGCAGTGAACAGGACGTTGGCTACACCTTC. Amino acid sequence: CASSEQDVGYTF.

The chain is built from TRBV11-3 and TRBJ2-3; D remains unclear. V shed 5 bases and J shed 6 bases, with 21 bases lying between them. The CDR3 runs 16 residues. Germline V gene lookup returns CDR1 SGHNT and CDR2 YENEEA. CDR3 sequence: CASSRAGTGADDTQYF. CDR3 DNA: TGTGCCAGCAGCCGAGCCGGAACTGGTGCAGATGATACGCAGTATTTT. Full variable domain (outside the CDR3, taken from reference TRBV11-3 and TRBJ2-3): EAGVVQSPRYKIIEKKQPVAFWCNPISGHNTLYWYLQNLGQGPELLIRYENEEAVDDSQLPKDRFSAERLKGVDSTLKIQPAELGDSAVYLCASSRAGTGADDTQYFGPGTRLTVL.

The CDR3 region is CASSLDRDGGYTF. In DNA form, the CDR3 reads TGTGCCAGCAGCCTGGACAGGGATGGCGGCTACACCTTC. The chain is built from TRBV7-2 and TRBJ1-2, with 8 bases identical to TRBD1. The CDR3 sequence is 13 residues long. After removal of 5 bases from V and 8 bases from J, the junction contained 7 bases not matched to a gene. Germline values: CDR1 SGHTA, CDR2 FQGNSA.

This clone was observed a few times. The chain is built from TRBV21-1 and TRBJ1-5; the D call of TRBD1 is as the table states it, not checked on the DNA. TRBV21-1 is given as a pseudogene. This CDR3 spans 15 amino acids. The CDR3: CASRWDRGHNQPQHF. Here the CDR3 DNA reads TGTGCCAGCAGATGGGACAGGGGGCACAATCAGCCCCAGCATTTT.

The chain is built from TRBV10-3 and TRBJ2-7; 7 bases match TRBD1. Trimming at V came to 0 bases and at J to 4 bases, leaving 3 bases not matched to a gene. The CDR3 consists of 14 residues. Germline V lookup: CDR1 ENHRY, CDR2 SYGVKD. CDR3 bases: TGTGCCATCAGTGAGTCAGGGGGCTCTTACGAGCAGTACTTC. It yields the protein CAISESGGSYEQYF.

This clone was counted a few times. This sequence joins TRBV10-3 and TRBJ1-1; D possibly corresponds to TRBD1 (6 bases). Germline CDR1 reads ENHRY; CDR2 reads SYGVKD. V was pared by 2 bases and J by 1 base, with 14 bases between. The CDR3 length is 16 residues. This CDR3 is CAISEPGGGANTEAFF. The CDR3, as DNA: TGTGCCATCAGTGAGCCCGGTGGGGGGGCGAACACTGAAGCTTTCTTT.

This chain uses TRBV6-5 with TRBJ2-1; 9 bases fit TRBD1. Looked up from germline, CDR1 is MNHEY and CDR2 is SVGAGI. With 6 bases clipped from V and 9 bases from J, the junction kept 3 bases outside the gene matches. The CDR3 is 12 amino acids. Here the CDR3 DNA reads TGTGCCAGCAGCACAGGGGGCGGTGAGCAGTTCTTC. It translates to CASSTGGGEQFF.

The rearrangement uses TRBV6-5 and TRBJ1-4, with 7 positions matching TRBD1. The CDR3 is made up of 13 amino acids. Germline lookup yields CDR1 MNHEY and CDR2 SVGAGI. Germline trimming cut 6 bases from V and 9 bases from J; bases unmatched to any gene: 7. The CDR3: CASRNPGGQKLFF. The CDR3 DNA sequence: TGTGCCAGCAGGAACCCAGGGGGGCAAAAACTGTTTTTT.

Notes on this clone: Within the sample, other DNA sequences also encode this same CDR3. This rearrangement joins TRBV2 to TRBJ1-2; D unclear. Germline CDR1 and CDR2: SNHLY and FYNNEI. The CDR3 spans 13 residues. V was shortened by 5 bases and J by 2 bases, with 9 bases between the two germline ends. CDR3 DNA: TGTGCCAGCAGTCGAGACGGGAACTATGGCTACACCTTC. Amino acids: CASSRDGNYGYTF.

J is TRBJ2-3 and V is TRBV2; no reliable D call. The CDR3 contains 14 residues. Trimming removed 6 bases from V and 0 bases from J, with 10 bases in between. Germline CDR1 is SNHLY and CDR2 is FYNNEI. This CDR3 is CASRGRLSTDTQYF. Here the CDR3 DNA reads TGTGCCAGCAGAGGACGGTTAAGCACAGATACGCAGTATTTT.

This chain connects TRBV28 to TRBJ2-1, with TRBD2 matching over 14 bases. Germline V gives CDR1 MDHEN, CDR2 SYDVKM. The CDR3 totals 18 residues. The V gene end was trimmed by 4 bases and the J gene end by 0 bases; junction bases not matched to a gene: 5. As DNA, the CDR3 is TGTGCCAGCAGTTCGGGACTAGCGGGAGCCCGCTCCTACAATGAGCAGTTCTTC. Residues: CASSSGLAGARSYNEQFF.

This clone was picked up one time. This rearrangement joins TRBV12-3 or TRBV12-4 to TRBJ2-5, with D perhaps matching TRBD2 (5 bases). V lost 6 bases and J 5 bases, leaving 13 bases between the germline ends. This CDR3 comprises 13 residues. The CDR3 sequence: CASSRGSGETQYF. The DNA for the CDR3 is TGTGCCAGCAGCCGTGGATCGGGGGAGACCCAGTACTTC.

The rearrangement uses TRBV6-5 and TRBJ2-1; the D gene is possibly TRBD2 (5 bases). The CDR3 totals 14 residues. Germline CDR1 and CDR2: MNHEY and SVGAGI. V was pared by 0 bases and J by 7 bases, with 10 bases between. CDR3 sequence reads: CASSYSKGLNEQFF. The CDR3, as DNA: TGTGCCAGCAGTTACTCAAAAGGACTGAATGAGCAGTTCTTC.

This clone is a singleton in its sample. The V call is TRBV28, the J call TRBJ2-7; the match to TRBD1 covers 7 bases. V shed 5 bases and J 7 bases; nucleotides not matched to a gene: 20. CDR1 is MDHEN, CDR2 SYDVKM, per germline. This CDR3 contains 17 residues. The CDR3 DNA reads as TGTGCCAGCAGTCTCCACGGTCTAGGACAGGAGTCTTTGGAGCAGTACTTC. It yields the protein CASSLHGLGQESLEQYF.

CDR3 sequence reads: CASSQVGGKLFF. As DNA, the CDR3 is TGCGCCAGCAGCCAAGTGGGTGGAAAACTGTTTTTT. The chain links TRBV4-1 to TRBJ1-4; D not resolved. Trimming took off 1 base at V and 10 bases at J, with 7 bases between the two ends. This CDR3 has 12 residues. Germline V gives CDR1 MGHRA, CDR2 YSYEKL.

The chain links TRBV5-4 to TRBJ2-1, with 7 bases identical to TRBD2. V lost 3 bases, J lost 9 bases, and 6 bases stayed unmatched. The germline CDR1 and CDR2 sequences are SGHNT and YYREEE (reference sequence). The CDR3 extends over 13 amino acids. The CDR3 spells CASSSEREGEQFF. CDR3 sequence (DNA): TGTGCCAGCAGCTCCGAGCGGGAAGGTGAGCAGTTCTTC.

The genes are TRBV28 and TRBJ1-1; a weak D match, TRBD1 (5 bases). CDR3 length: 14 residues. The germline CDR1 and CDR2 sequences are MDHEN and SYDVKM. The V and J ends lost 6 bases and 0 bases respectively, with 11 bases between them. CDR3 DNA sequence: TGTGCCAGCAGACTTGACAGAATGAACACTGAAGCTTTCTTT. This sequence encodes CASRLDRMNTEAFF.

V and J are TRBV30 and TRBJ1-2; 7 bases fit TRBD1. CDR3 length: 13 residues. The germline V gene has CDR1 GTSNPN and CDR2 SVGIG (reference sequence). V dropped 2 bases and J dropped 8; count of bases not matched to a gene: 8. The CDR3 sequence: CAWSQGVQNGYTF. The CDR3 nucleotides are TGTGCCTGGAGTCAGGGGGTACAGAACGGCTACACCTTC.